Listed below are T cell receptor beta chains from one sample, sequenced in a study of cytomegalovirus exposure and HLA in healthy donors. TCRdb keeps only in-frame clones here, not all; method: immunoSEQ multiplex PCR. The table for this sample gives about 34,000 clones. Material for sequencing was PBMCs. The receptors were gathered from a human donor in good health. The CDR3 runs from the conserved cysteine through the conserved F or W. Each record gives: J gene, V gene, D gene, CDR3 DNA, CDR3 protein. The D gene is left open where the match is weak.

>TRBJ2-7|TRBV5-6|.
TGTGCCAGCAGCTTGGACTCACCGAGCTCCTACGAGCAGTACTTC
CASSLDSPSSYEQYF
>TRBJ2-7|TRBV7-9|TRBD2
TGTGCCAGCAGCTATGGGACTAGCGGGGGATCCTACGAGCAGTACTTC
CASSYGTSGGSYEQYF
>TRBJ2-5|TRBV19|.
TGTGCCAGTAGCCCGGGGAGGTTGGCTCAAGAGACCCAGTACTTC
CASSPGRLAQETQYF
>TRBJ1-1|TRBV15|.
TGTGCCACCAGCCCCAGCGGGGGGCGAGCTTTCTTT
CATSPSGGRAFF
>TRBJ1-1|TRBV19|.
TGTGCCAGTAGTATAAACCGGGGGACTGAAGCTTTCTTT
CASSINRGTEAFF
>TRBJ1-1|TRBV9|.
TGTGCCAGCAGCCCGCGGCGGAGGTCAGACACTGAAGCTTTCTTT
CASSPRRRSDTEAFF
>TRBJ1-2|TRBV10-2|.
TGCGCCAGCAGAGCCGGGTTTTATCATGGCTACACCTTC
CASRAGFYHGYTF
>TRBJ1-5|TRBV19|.
TGTGCCAGTAGTACGGAGTACCTTCAGCACCAGCATTTT
CASSTEYLQHQHF
>TRBJ1-1|TRBV6-5|.
TGTGCCAGCAGTTACCGGGGGGGAAGGACTGAAGCTTTCTTT
CASSYRGGRTEAFF
>TRBJ2-1|TRBV5-1|TRBD2
TGCGCCAGCAGCCCCCTCCAAGGGGCGGGGGGGCTATATGAGCAGTTCTTC
CASSPLQGAGGLYEQFF
>TRBJ1-1|TRBV7-6|.
TGTGCCAGCAGCTTAGGGGGAGGGACTGAAGCTTTCTTT
CASSLGGGTEAFF
>TRBJ1-6|TRBV19|.
TGTGCCAGTACCACAGGGCCATCCTATAATTCACCCCTCCACTTT
CASTTGPSYNSPLHF
>TRBJ1-1|TRBV5-1|.
TGCGCCAGCAGCTTACAGGAAAAGACTGAAGCTTTCTTT
CASSLQEKTEAFF
>TRBJ2-7|TRBV28|.
TGTGCCAGCACTCCGGCGGGCGACTACGAGCAGTACTTC
CASTPAGDYEQYF
>TRBJ2-7|TRBV7-6|.
TGTGCCAGCAGCTCCCTGGACAGTCCCGAGCAGTACTTC
CASSSLDSPEQYF
>TRBJ2-5|TRBV18|TRBD2
TGTGCCAGCTCCCTCAGAGATTGGACTAGTAATTTTGAGACCCAGTACTTC
CASSLRDWTSNFETQYF
>TRBJ2-7|TRBV4-1|TRBD2
TGCGCCAGCAGCCACCAAAGGGCGGGGTCGGGACTAGCGGAGTCTGCAGTGCAGTACTTC
CASSHQRAGSGLAESAVQYF
>TRBJ2-3|TRBV5-6|TRBD2
TGTGCCAGCAGCTTAACTAGCGGGGGGACCACAGATACGCAGTATTTT
CASSLTSGGTTDTQYF
>TRBJ2-5|TRBV6-5|TRBD2
TGTGCCAGCAGTTACCCGGGGGGGGGTGAGACCCAGTACTTC
CASSYPGGGETQYF
>TRBJ1-1|TRBV5-1|TRBD1
TGCGCCAGCAGCTTGGCCACAGGGGGCTATAACACTGAAGCTTTCTTT
CASSLATGGYNTEAFF
>TRBJ2-1|TRBV4-2|.
TGTGCCAGCAGGGGCGGGCTCAACAATGAGCAGTTCTTC
CASRGGLNNEQFF
>TRBJ2-1|TRBV9|TRBD2
TGTGCCAGCAGCGTTACTAGCGGGGACGACAATGAGCAGTTCTTC
CASSVTSGDDNEQFF
>TRBJ1-4|TRBV5-1|TRBD1
TGCGCCAGCAGTTGGGGGACAGGGAGGAGGAGTACAACTAATGAAAAACTGTTTTTT
CASSWGTGRRSTTNEKLFF
>TRBJ1-1|TRBV7-7|.
TGTGCCAGCAGCTTACAGGGGATGAACACTGAAGCTTTCTTT
CASSLQGMNTEAFF
>TRBJ1-5|TRBV19|.
TGTGCCAGTACCACTCAACCCGGAGGCATCGGGAATCAGCCCCAGCATTTT
CASTTQPGGIGNQPQHF
>TRBJ1-2|TRBV19|TRBD1
TGTGCCAGTAGTGGAGGCGACAGGGGCCTCTGGAGTAGAGGCTACACCTTC
CASSGGDRGLWSRGYTF
>TRBJ1-6|TRBV2|TRBD1
TGTGCCAGTCGCCCTCCGGGACAGGGCGACTCACCCCTCCACTTT
CASRPPGQGDSPLHF
>TRBJ2-1|TRBV30|.
TGTGCCTGGAGTGTACTCCGGGTAACTGAGCAGTTCTTC
CAWSVLRVTEQFF
>TRBJ2-7|TRBV4-2|.
TGTGCCAGCAGCCAGGAGGGACAGAGCGCCTACGAGCAGTACTTC
CASSQEGQSAYEQYF
>TRBJ2-7|TRBV4-2|.
TGTGCCAGCAGCCAGGGGCAGCCCGAGGTGAGGCAGTACTTC
CASSQGQPEVRQYF
>TRBJ1-1|TRBV30|.
TGTGCCTGGATAGGAAGGGGCCCGGGTAAGGCTGAAGCTTTCTTT
CAWIGRGPGKAEAFF
>TRBJ2-7|TRBV27|TRBD1
TGTGCCAGCAGTTTATCTGTAGGGACAGGGGGCGGCGAGCAGTACTTC
CASSLSVGTGGGEQYF
>TRBJ1-5|TRBV2|.
TGTGCCAGCGGTCGGGAGCCCCAGCATTTT
CASGREPQHF
>TRBJ1-6|TRBV4-2|.
TGTGCCAGCAGCCAAGAAGCGGTGGGTCGGTTGAATTCACCCCTCCACTTT
CASSQEAVGRLNSPLHF
>TRBJ1-4|TRBV7-9|.
TGTGCCAGCAGCTCAGAGCGGGGGGAAAAACTGTTTTTT
CASSSERGEKLFF
>TRBJ1-6|TRBV19|TRBD1
TGTGCCAGTCGCTTACAGGGGGCGTCTGCACCCCTCCACTTT
CASRLQGASAPLHF
>TRBJ1-2|TRBV30|.
TGTGCCTGGAGGGAAAACCGACCGGACGGGAGATATGGCTACACCTTC
CAWRENRPDGRYGYTF
>TRBJ1-1|TRBV10-1|.
TGCGCCAGCACCCAGGGTTGGGGAAGTGAAGCTTTCTTT
CASTQGWGSEAFF
>TRBJ2-7|TRBV7-6|TRBD1
TGTGCCAGCAGCTTAGAAGGGGGCTGGGGCTACGAGCAGTACTTC
CASSLEGGWGYEQYF
>TRBJ1-2|TRBV7-6|TRBD1
TGTGCCAGCAGCCCTACGGGGTCGACAGGGCGGAATGGCTACACCTTC
CASSPTGSTGRNGYTF
>TRBJ2-3|TRBV10-2|.
TGCGCCAGCAGGGACAGGGAGGGAACAGATACGCAGTATTTT
CASRDREGTDTQYF
>TRBJ1-3|TRBV10-2|.
TGCGCAACAGCCCCCACTGGAAACACCATATATTTT
CATAPTGNTIYF
>TRBJ1-1|TRBV30|TRBD1
TGTGCCTGGAGTGGCGACAGGGACGCTGAAGCTTTCTTT
CAWSGDRDAEAFF
>TRBJ1-1|TRBV27|.
TGTGCCAGCAGCAGGGGCCTGAACACTGAAGCTTTCTTT
CASSRGLNTEAFF
>TRBJ1-2|TRBV7-9|.
TGTGCCAGCAGCCCCCTCGAGGCAGGGGACTATGGCTACACCTTC
CASSPLEAGDYGYTF
>TRBJ1-3|TRBV10-3|TRBD1
TGTGCCACCCGGGACAGGAGTTTCTCTGGAAACACCATATATTTT
CATRDRSFSGNTIYF
>TRBJ2-3|TRBV9|.
TGTGCCAGCAGCGCAGTCGAAGGGAGGACAGATACGCAGTATTTT
CASSAVEGRTDTQYF
>TRBJ2-5|TRBV27|TRBD1
TGTGCCAGCAGTTGGGCAGGGGGAGAGACCCAGTACTTC
CASSWAGGETQYF
>TRBJ1-5|TRBV5-1|TRBD1
TGCGCCAGCAGCTCAGACCGGGACAGGGGGCAGTCGGGCAATCAGCCCCAGCATTTT
CASSSDRDRGQSGNQPQHF
>TRBJ2-5|TRBV7-3|TRBD1
TGTGCCAGCAGCTTAATGGGACAGGGGGTGGGAGAGACCCAGTACTTC
CASSLMGQGVGETQYF
>TRBJ1-1|TRBV12-5|.
TGTGCTAGTGGTCCTCACAGGGCAGGTGACACTGAAGATTTCTTT
CASGPHRAGDTEDFF
>TRBJ2-7|TRBV29-1|.
TGCAGCGTTGAAGGGGCATTCTCGAACGAGCAGTACTTC
CSVEGAFSNEQYF
>TRBJ2-1|TRBV30|.
TGTGCCTGGAGTGAGGGGGGGCCGGTGAATGAGCAGTTCTTC
CAWSEGGPVNEQFF
>TRBJ2-2|TRBV6-1|.
TGTGCCAGCAGTGACGCCGCGGGCGGGCCCAACACCGGGGAGCTGTTTTTT
CASSDAAGGPNTGELFF
>TRBJ1-6|TRBV7-9|TRBD1
TGTGCCAGCAGCTTAGACAGGGGGCACTCACCCCTCCACTTT
CASSLDRGHSPLHF
>TRBJ1-6|TRBV6-1|.
TGTGCCAGCAGTGACTGGAGGGGTGGTGGTTCACCCCTCCACTTT
CASSDWRGGGSPLHF
>TRBJ2-1|TRBV5-5|.
TGTGCCAGCAGCGGGCTCGACAGGTCCGGCTCCTACAATGAGCAGTTCTTC
CASSGLDRSGSYNEQFF